The clone carrying this T cell receptor (beta chain) came up once. The antigen remains undetermined. Sample time point: persistent/refractory GD, antithyroid drugs over 5 years with positive TRAb. PBMC RNA served as the TCR library source. The data were obtained in a study of regulatory T cells in long-lasting Graves disease. Study outcomes and limitations: Persistent disease favored TRBV28, TRBJ1-2 and TRBJ2-5.

Arm-PCR of CDR3 regions and iRepertoire HTBI primers were the basis on which TCR beta libraries were built. One entry per CDR3 protein, called by TCRdb with MiXCR from the multiplex PCR reads. Here the sample spans 600,000 to 800,000 distinct CDR3 sequences, about 30% being singletons. With 6 bases removed from V and 2 bases from J, the gap between germline ends came to 10 bases. The CDR3 runs 14 residues. Germline V lookup: CDR1 LNHDA, CDR2 SQIVND (reference sequence). This material consisted of peripheral blood mononuclear cells (PBMCs), taken when the disease was refractory, from a patient treated with antithyroid drugs. The source of this sequence is a female donor with Graves disease. This chain uses TRBV19 with TRBJ2-2, with D possibly TRBD2 on 6 matching bases. The CDR3 DNA follows: TGTGCCAGTAGAGAAGCGGGTAACACCGGGGAGCTGTTTTTT. Translating gives CASREAGNTGELFF.